These 15 T cell receptor beta chains were sequenced from one sample in a study of shared clonotypes between healthy human individuals. Assay used: immunoSEQ multiplex PCR; TCRdb lists only in-frame clones, some missing. The sample contains a few million clones, around 94% of which appear only once. Sequenced sample: naive CD4+ T cells sorted from blood. Noted subset: CD45RA+ positively selected. Receptor source: a man aged 18 to 35 in good health.

CDR3 in DNA: TGTGCCAGCAGTTTATCAGGGGGAAGAGGGGAGACCCAGTACTTC. Amino acids: CASSLSGGRGETQYF. The rearrangement links TRBV28 to TRBJ2-5, with 7 bases aligning to TRBD1. The CDR3 runs 15 residues. The V gene's germline CDR1 is MDHEN and CDR2 SYDVKM. V shed 1 base, J shed 5 bases, and the junction held 7 bases outside the gene matches. Full variable domain (remainder filled in from reference TRBV28 and TRBJ2-5): DVKVTQSSRYLVKRTGEKVFLECVQDMDHENMFWYRQDPGLGLRLIYFSYDVKMKEKGDIPEGYSVSREKKERFSLILESASTNQTSMYLCASSLSGGRGETQYFGPGTRLLVL.

This chain joins TRBV5-1 and TRBJ2-3; the match to TRBD2 covers 12 bases. The germline V gene has CDR1 SGHRS and CDR2 YFSETQ. There are 15 residues in the CDR3. The V gene end was trimmed by 7 bases and the J gene end by 3 bases; junction bases not matched to a gene: 6. The CDR3 region has the DNA TGCGCCAGCGGCAAACTAGCGGGGGGTACAGATACGCAGTATTTT. Translating gives CASGKLAGGTDTQYF. Variable domain in full (rest from reference TRBV5-1 and TRBJ2-3): KAGVTQTPRYLIKTRGQQVTLSCSPISGHRSVSWYQQTPGQGLQFLFEYFSETQRNKGNFPGRFSGRQFSNSRSEMNVSTLELGDSALYLCASGKLAGGTDTQYFGPGTRLTVL.

The chain uses TRBV11-2 and TRBJ2-5; D is undetermined. The J call may be incorrect, as the DNA end agrees better with TRBJ2-7. The germline gives CDR1 SGHAT, CDR2 FQNNGV. CDR3 length: 12 residues. The CDR3 region has the DNA TGTGCCAGCAGCCCCCCGGTACACGAGCAGTACTTC. Translating gives CASSPPVHEQYF.

DNA for the CDR3: TGTGCCAGCAGTCCGCAATCGGGATTTGGCTACACCTTC. Translation: CASSPQSGFGYTF. This sequence joins TRBV6-5 and TRBJ1-2; no clear D gene. V was shortened by 5 bases and J by 7 bases, with 14 bases between the two germline ends. CDR1 is MNHEY and CDR2 is SVGAGI in the germline V gene. The CDR3 sequence is 13 residues long.

The chain combines TRBV5-1 with TRBJ1-4; 7 bases agree with TRBD1. The junction had 8 bases not matched to a gene; V was cut back by 6 bases and J by 3 bases. CDR3 length equals 15 residues. Germline CDR1 is SGHRS and CDR2 is YFSETQ. The CDR3 reads CASTRQGGANEKLFF. The CDR3 DNA sequence: TGCGCCAGCACCAGACAGGGTGGAGCTAATGAAAAACTGTTTTTT. Filled out from reference TRBV5-1 and TRBJ1-4, the complete variable domain reads KAGVTQTPRYLIKTRGQQVTLSCSPISGHRSVSWYQQTPGQGLQFLFEYFSETQRNKGNFPGRFSGRQFSNSRSEMNVSTLELGDSALYLCASTRQGGANEKLFFGSGTQLSVL.

This chain uses TRBV7-2 with TRBJ1-2; weak D call: TRBD1 (6 bases). The CDR3 totals 16 residues. Trimming took off 1 base at V and 8 bases at J, with 20 bases between the two ends. Germline V lookup: CDR1 SGHTA, CDR2 FQGNSA. The CDR3 region has the DNA TGTGCCAGCAGCTTAGGGGGGGCGTGGGACGGCTCAGGCTACACCTTC. Its translation is CASSLGGAWDGSGYTF.

The CDR3 DNA sequence: TGTGCCAGCAGCGATCTGGACAGGGGGGGCACCGGGGAGCTGTTTTTT. Its protein product is CASSDLDRGGTGELFF. The chain couples TRBV2 to TRBJ2-2, with 10 positions matching TRBD1. The CDR3 totals 16 residues. V shed 6 bases and J 4 bases; nucleotides not matched to a gene: 8. Germline V gene data show CDR1 as SNHLY and CDR2 as FYNNEI.

This clone was detected only once. The chain uses TRBV2 and TRBJ1-3; D not resolved. Germline V gives CDR1 SNHLY, CDR2 FYNNEI. Trimming shortened V by 7 bases and J by 0 bases, and 10 bases separated the two germline ends. CDR3 length: 14 residues. The CDR3 sequence is CASTITSSGNTIYF. CDR3 bases: TGTGCCAGCACAATAACGAGCTCTGGAAACACCATATATTTT.

The chain recombines TRBV29-1 with TRBJ1-1, with a possible D match to TRBD1 (6 bases). Trimming took off 2 bases at V and 8 bases at J, with 12 bases between the two ends. Germline lookup yields CDR1 SQVTM and CDR2 ANQGSEA. The CDR3 runs 12 residues. CDR3: CSVEPPGQEAFF. The CDR3 bases are TGCAGCGTTGAACCCCCGGGACAAGAAGCTTTCTTT.

The CDR3 sequence is CASSLRGVRPDTQYF. Here the CDR3 DNA reads TGTGCCAGCAGCTTACGGGGGGTTCGGCCAGATACGCAGTATTTT. This chain links TRBV5-4 with TRBJ2-3; 7 bases agree with TRBD2. CDR1 is SGHNT and CDR2 is YYREEE in the germline V gene (reference sequence). This CDR3 contains 15 residues. V lost 2 bases to trimming and J lost 4 bases; unmatched junction nucleotides: 7.

About this clone: This sample includes further DNA sequences coding for the same CDR3. The gene calls are TRBV5-1 and TRBJ1-2; D gene ambiguous. With 0 bases removed from V and 4 bases from J, the gap between germline ends came to 7 bases. The CDR3 is 13 residues long. The V gene's germline CDR1 is SGHRS and CDR2 YFSETQ. The CDR3: CASSLDGGYGYTF. The CDR3 nucleotides read TGCGCCAGCAGCTTGGACGGTGGCTATGGCTACACCTTC.

The chain joins TRBV29-1 to TRBJ2-7; unclear D gene. CDR3 size: 12 residues. The germline V and J ends were trimmed by 4 bases and 6 bases, with 13 bases remaining between them. Germline loops: CDR1 SQVTM, CDR2 ANQGSEA. DNA for the CDR3: TGCAGCGTTGCATGGCAGGTGGGCGAGCAGTACTTC. This encodes CSVAWQVGEQYF.

This clone was picked up one time. The rearrangement joins TRBV10-2 to TRBJ1-1, with D perhaps matching TRBD1 (6 bases). The germline CDR1 and CDR2 sequences are WSHSY and SAAADI. The CDR3 length is 14 residues. Trimming removed 6 bases from V and 7 bases from J, with 18 bases in between. CDR3 in amino acids: CASRGDTGTLEAFF. In nucleotides, the CDR3 is TGCGCCAGCAGGGGGGACACCGGAACACTTGAAGCTTTCTTT.

This clone came up once. The chain carries TRBV30 and TRBJ2-7, with 13 bases identical to TRBD2. After removal of 3 bases from V and 3 bases from J, the junction contained 5 bases not matched to a gene. CDR3 length: 15 residues. CDR1 and CDR2 from the germline V gene are GTSNPN and SVGIG (reference sequence). DNA for the CDR3: TGTGCCTGGAGCGAGGGACTAGCGGGACGCTACGAGCAGTACTTC. Protein product: CAWSEGLAGRYEQYF.

The chain has TRBV4-3 and TRBJ1-1; D call uncertain. Germline CDR1 and CDR2: LGHNA and YSLEER. Trimming removed 0 bases at V and 11 bases at J, with 13 bases between. This CDR3 has 13 residues. The CDR3 region is CASSQDSRGGAFF. DNA for the CDR3: TGCGCCAGCAGCCAAGATAGCCGGGGTGGCGCTTTCTTT.